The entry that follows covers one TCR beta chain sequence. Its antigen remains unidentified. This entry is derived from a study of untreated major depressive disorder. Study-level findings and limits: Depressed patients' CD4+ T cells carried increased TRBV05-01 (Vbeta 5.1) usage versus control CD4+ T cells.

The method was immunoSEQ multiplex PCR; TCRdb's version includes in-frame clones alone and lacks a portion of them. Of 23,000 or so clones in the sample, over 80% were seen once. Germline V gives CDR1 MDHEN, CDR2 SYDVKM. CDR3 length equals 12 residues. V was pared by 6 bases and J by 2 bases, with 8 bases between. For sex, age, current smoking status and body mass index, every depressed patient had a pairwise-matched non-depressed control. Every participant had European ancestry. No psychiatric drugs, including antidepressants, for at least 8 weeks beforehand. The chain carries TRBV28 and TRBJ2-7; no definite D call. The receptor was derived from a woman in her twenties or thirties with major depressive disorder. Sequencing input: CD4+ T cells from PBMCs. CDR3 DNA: TGTGCCAGCAGGCAGGCCGCCTACGAGCAGTACTTC. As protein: CASRQAAYEQYF. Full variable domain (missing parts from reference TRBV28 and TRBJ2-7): DVKVTQSSRYLVKRTGEKVFLECVQDMDHENMFWYRQDPGLGLRLIYFSYDVKMKEKGDIPEGYSVSREKKERFSLILESASTNQTSMYLCASRQAAYEQYFGPGTRLTVT.